The clone carrying this T cell receptor (beta chain) turned up a few times. No antigen is known for it. These data come from a study of naive and memory T cell subsets. Findings and limits, study-wide: Possibly reflecting memory cells re-expressing CD45RA, a few larger clonotypes occurred in naive repertoires, especially CD8.

The CDR3 loop spans 13 amino acids. Trimming shortened V by 6 bases and J by 3 bases, and 14 bases separated the two germline ends. In germline, CDR1 is SQVTM, CDR2 ANQGSEA. An equimolar mix of two oligonucleotides served as the beta constant-region primer for TRBC1 and TRBC2. Ligated cDNA was amplified by four rounds of PCR with nested alpha and beta constant-region primers and SP2. MiXCR, run by TCRdb on the UMI-ligation and nested PCR reads, gives a single entry per CDR3 protein. The sample holds some 110,000 distinct CDR3 sequences, approximately 15% seen once. The V call is TRBV29-1, the J call TRBJ1-2; D may be TRBD1 (5 bases). The sequence derives from a human donor in good health. Sequenced material: naive CD8+ T cells from blood. As DNA, the CDR3 is TGCAGCGTCCTGAGGGGAAAGGACTATGGCTACACCTTC. Its protein product is CSVLRGKDYGYTF.